The next 10 T cell receptor beta chains were all read from a single sample in a study of CD8+CD57+ T cells in acquired aplastic anemia. For CDR3 and TCR beta VDJ profiling, genomic DNA was the template used. TCRdb reprocessed the reads with MiXCR, giving one entry per CDR3 protein. The table lists roughly 64,000 distinct CDR3 sequences, roughly 58% of them singletons. Specimen: sorted CD4+, CD8+, or CD8+CD57+ T cells (not recorded which) from PBMCs. The receptor set was obtained from a human donor in good health, serving as a control.

J is TRBJ1-1 and V is TRBV14; D remains ambiguous. CDR3 length: 13 residues. Trimming took 3 bases from V and 1 from J, leaving 6 bases between them. CDR1 and CDR2 from the germline V gene are SGHDN and FVKESK. CDR3 loop: CASSQDGNTEAFF. CDR3 nucleotide sequence: TGTGCCAGCAGCCAGGACGGGAACACTGAAGCTTTCTTT.

V gene TRBV7-8 combines with J gene TRBJ1-6; TRBD1 is a possible D gene (5 bases). Per germline, CDR1 SGHVS and CDR2 FQNEAQ. The CDR3 loop spans 14 amino acids. V was shortened by 4 bases and J by 10 bases, with 14 bases between the two germline ends. The CDR3 sequence: CASSWDGEGSPLHF. In DNA, the CDR3 is TGTGCCAGCAGCTGGGACGGAGAAGGGTCACCCCTCCACTTT.

The chain uses TRBV25-1 and TRBJ2-7; tentative D call: TRBD1 (5 bases). The CDR3 spans 13 residues. V was clipped by 4 bases and J by 5 bases, with 12 bases between them. Germline loops: CDR1 MGHDK, CDR2 SYGVNS. The CDR3 loop is CASSVRSRDEQYF. CDR3 DNA sequence: TGTGCCAGCAGTGTGCGGTCCAGGGACGAGCAGTACTTC.

V usage is TRBV13 and J usage is TRBJ1-6; D may be TRBD1 (6 bases). CDR1 PRHDT and CDR2 FYEKMQ come from the germline V gene (reference sequence). V gave up 5 bases and J gave up 7 bases, with 12 bases separating them. CDR3 length: 14 amino acids. The CDR3 loop is CASSHGQTNSPLHF. CDR3 nucleotides: TGTGCCAGCAGCCATGGACAGACCAATTCACCCCTCCACTTT.

This clonotype was detected ten times or more. The chain carries TRBV3-1 and TRBJ2-3; TRBD2 matches at 7 bases. The CDR3 has 16 residues. Trimming removed 0 bases from V and 0 bases from J; junction bases left unmatched: 3. Germline CDR1 is LGHDT and CDR2 is YNNKEL (reference sequence). The CDR3 sequence is CASSQDSGSSTDTQYF. The CDR3 nucleotides read TGTGCCAGCAGCCAAGATAGCGGGTCTAGCACAGATACGCAGTATTTT.

By share of the sample, this clonotype is medium-sized. The chain employs TRBV29-1 and TRBJ2-5; 8 nucleotides agree with TRBD2. Trimming at V came to 4 bases and at J to 2 bases, leaving 6 bases not matched to a gene. The germline CDR1 and CDR2 sequences are SQVTM and ANQGSEA. CDR3 size: 14 residues. The DNA of the CDR3 is TGCAGCGTTGGGCAACTAGCGGATCAAGAGACCCAGTACTTC. Residues: CSVGQLADQETQYF. The entire variable domain, with the rest obtained from reference TRBV29-1 and TRBJ2-5, is as follows: SAVISQKPSRDICQRGTSLTIQCQVDSQVTMMFWYRQQPGQSLTLIATANQGSEATYESGFVIDKFPISRPNLTFSTLTVSNMSPEDSSIYLCSVGQLADQETQYFGPGTRLLVL.

This clonotype is judged medium-sized (0.01 to 0.1%). The chain's CDR3 is CASSEYMGSQETQYF. CDR3 DNA sequence: TGTGCCAGCAGTGAATATATGGGCAGCCAAGAGACCCAGTACTTC. The rearrangement uses TRBV25-1 and TRBJ2-5; D remains ambiguous. Germline loops: CDR1 MGHDK, CDR2 SYGVNS. The CDR3 length is 15 residues. V dropped 0 bases and J dropped 1 base, with 9 bases sitting between them.

The J gene is TRBJ1-2, the V gene TRBV10-2; the match to TRBD1 covers 11 bases. V lost 4 bases, J lost 4 bases, and 2 bases stayed unmatched. The CDR3 extends over 14 amino acids. Germline V gives CDR1 WSHSY, CDR2 SAAADI. The CDR3 coding sequence is TGCGCCAGCAGTGGGACAGGGGGCAGCTATGGCTACACCTTC. Its protein product is CASSGTGGSYGYTF.

This clonotype occurred many times. This chain uses TRBV18 with TRBJ2-5; D call uncertain. The V gene's germline CDR1 is KGHSH and CDR2 LQKENI. Trimming cost V 4 bases and J 2 bases, with 2 bases left between them. CDR3 length: 11 amino acids. The CDR3 DNA is TGTGCCAGCTCACGACAAGAGACCCAGTACTTC. Encoded protein: CASSRQETQYF.

The chain is built from TRBV9 and TRBJ2-7; D possibly corresponds to TRBD1 (5 bases). CDR1 and CDR2 (germline): SGDLS, YYNGEE. The germline V and J ends were trimmed by 3 bases and 5 bases, with 9 bases remaining between them. The CDR3 has 12 amino acids. The CDR3 DNA sequence: TGTGCCAGCAGCGGGGCAGGGCACGAGCAGTACTTC. Amino acid sequence: CASSGAGHEQYF.